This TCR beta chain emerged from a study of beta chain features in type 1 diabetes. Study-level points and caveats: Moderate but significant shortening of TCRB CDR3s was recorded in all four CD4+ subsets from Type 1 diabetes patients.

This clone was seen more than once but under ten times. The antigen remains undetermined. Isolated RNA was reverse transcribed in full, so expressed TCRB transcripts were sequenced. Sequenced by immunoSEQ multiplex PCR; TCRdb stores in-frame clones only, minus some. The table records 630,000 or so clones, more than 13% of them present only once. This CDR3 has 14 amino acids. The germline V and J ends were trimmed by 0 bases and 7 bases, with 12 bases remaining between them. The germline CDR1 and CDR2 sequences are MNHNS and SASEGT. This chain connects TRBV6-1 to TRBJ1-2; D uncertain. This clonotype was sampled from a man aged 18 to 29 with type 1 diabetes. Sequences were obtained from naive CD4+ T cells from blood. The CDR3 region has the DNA TGTGCCAGCAGTGAAGCGAAAGGGTCACTTGGCTACACCTTC. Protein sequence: CASSEAKGSLGYTF.